The clone carrying this T cell receptor beta chain was picked up one time. This specimen comes from a study of blood T cells in healthy people across ages. Through a sample-barcoded 5' primer and a J-beta primer mix, a second PCR was run for 7 to 11 cycles. A single record per CDR3 protein comes from TCRdb applying MiXCR to the 5' RACE reads. The sample records more than 1.4 million distinct CDR3 sequences, around 39% being singletons. This CDR3 region has 18 residues. Germline CDR1 and CDR2: SGHRS and YFSETQ. V lost 4 bases, J lost 2 bases, and 11 bases stayed unmatched. This sequence joins TRBV5-1 and TRBJ2-6, with TRBD1 matching over 8 bases. The TCR was taken from a woman aged 18-30 years in good health. Sequences were obtained from blood. This CDR3 is CASSRLGTGSTGANVLTF. The CDR3 bases are TGCGCCAGCAGCCGACTTGGGACAGGCAGCACTGGGGCCAACGTCCTGACTTTC.